These 24 T cell receptor beta chains were all obtained from the same sample, sequenced in a study of blood T cell repertoires in COVID-19. The method was immunoSEQ multiplex PCR; TCRdb's version includes in-frame clones alone and lacks a portion of them. The sample has about 440,000 clones, about 85% seen once. Specimen: PBMCs or T cells enriched from blood (not recorded which). The receptor set was obtained from a young woman with acute COVID-19.

CDR3 DNA sequence: TGCAGTGCTAGTGCGGTAACTGAAGCTTTCTTT. It is translated as CSASAVTEAFF. This chain links TRBV20-1 with TRBJ1-1, with D unresolved. V lost 3 bases and J 5 bases, leaving 7 bases between the germline ends. Looked up from germline, CDR1 is DFQATT and CDR2 is SNEGSKA (reference sequence). CDR3 length: 11 residues.

The chain uses TRBV27 and TRBJ1-2; D possibly corresponds to TRBD1 (5 bases). Germline V gives CDR1 MNHEY, CDR2 SMNVEV (reference sequence). This CDR3 comprises 17 residues. V gave up 5 bases and J gave up 6 bases, with 25 bases separating them. This CDR3 is CASSMSSGEIGLHGYTF. DNA for the CDR3: TGTGCCAGCAGTATGAGTTCGGGGGAAATCGGACTTCATGGCTACACCTTC.

The chain links TRBV6-5 to TRBJ1-2; no firm D call. The CDR3 is 14 amino acids. Germline-derived CDR1 and CDR2 are MNHEY and SVGAGI. Trimming cost V 0 bases and J 4 bases, with 9 bases left between them. The CDR3 sequence is CASSYSFTAYGYTF. CDR3 in DNA: TGTGCCAGCAGTTACTCTTTCACTGCCTATGGCTACACCTTC.

The chain is built from TRBV14 and TRBJ2-2, with D possibly being TRBD2 (5 bases). V lost 0 bases and J 2 bases, leaving 13 bases between the germline ends. The CDR3 runs 17 residues. CDR1 is SGHDN, CDR2 FVKESK, per germline. CDR3 sequence: CASSQDLGLINTGELFF. In DNA, the CDR3 is TGTGCCAGCAGCCAAGATCTCGGACTGATTAACACCGGGGAGCTGTTTTTT. The entire variable domain, with the rest obtained from reference TRBV14 and TRBJ2-2, is as follows: EAGVTQFPSHSVIEKGQTVTLRCDPISGHDNLYWYRRVMGKEIKFLLHFVKESKQDESGMPNNRFLAERTGGTYSTLKVQPAELEDSGVYFCASSQDLGLINTGELFFGEGSRLTVL.

The rearrangement links TRBV29-1 to TRBJ2-3; 9 bases line up with TRBD1. CDR3 size: 15 residues. Germline V gene lookup returns CDR1 SQVTM and CDR2 ANQGSEA. Losses at the gene ends were 7 bases for V and 2 bases for J; bases not matched to a gene: 10. The CDR3 DNA reads as TGCAGCGCCGGGACAGGGTCCCGGGCCACAGATACGCAGTATTTT. Translating gives CSAGTGSRATDTQYF.

The chain links TRBV6-5 to TRBJ2-7; the match to TRBD1 covers 8 bases. After removal of 6 bases from V and 4 bases from J, the junction contained 11 bases not matched to a gene. Germline CDR1 and CDR2: MNHEY and SVGAGI. The CDR3 totals 15 residues. The CDR3 DNA reads as TGTGCCAGCAGACAGGCCGGGACAGGAGTTTACGAGCAGTACTTC. The encoded protein is CASRQAGTGVYEQYF.

V is TRBV5-1 and J is TRBJ1-3; 11 nucleotides agree with TRBD1. With V trimmed by 3 bases and J by 8 bases, 4 bases remained unmatched. CDR3 size: 14 residues. The germline CDR1 and CDR2 sequences are SGHRS and YFSETQ. For the CDR3, the DNA is TGCGCCAGCAGCTACGGACAGGGGGCAGACACCATATATTTT. The encoded protein is CASSYGQGADTIYF.

This chain links TRBV5-1 with TRBJ1-2, with D perhaps TRBD1 (6 bases). Germline CDR1 SGHRS, CDR2 YFSETQ. V was cut by 3 bases and J by 2 bases, with 14 bases left in between. This CDR3 region has 15 residues. The CDR3 bases are TGCGCCAGCAGCTCATCCGGGACACTGAACTATGGCTACACCTTC. Encoded protein: CASSSSGTLNYGYTF.

The chain has TRBV11-3 and TRBJ2-3; D might be TRBD2 (6 bases). CDR1 SGHNT and CDR2 YENEEA come from the germline V gene. CDR3 length equals 15 residues. V lost 1 base and J 1 base, leaving 9 bases between the germline ends. CDR3 residues: CASSLGAGRTDTQYF. The CDR3 bases are TGTGCCAGCAGCTTAGGTGCGGGACGCACAGATACGCAGTATTTT. The entire variable domain, with the rest obtained from reference TRBV11-3 and TRBJ2-3, is as follows: EAGVVQSPRYKIIEKKQPVAFWCNPISGHNTLYWYLQNLGQGPELLIRYENEEAVDDSQLPKDRFSAERLKGVDSTLKIQPAELGDSAVYLCASSLGAGRTDTQYFGPGTRLTVL.

The chain is built from TRBV5-4 and TRBJ1-6; TRBD1 aligns across 7 bases. The germline V gene has CDR1 SGHNT and CDR2 YYREEE (reference sequence). The CDR3 spans 15 residues. The V gene end was trimmed by 4 bases and the J gene end by 7 bases; junction bases not matched to a gene: 8. The CDR3 coding sequence is TGTGCCAGCAGCCCGGAGACAGGGACGAATTCACCCCTCCACTTT. Translating gives CASSPETGTNSPLHF. The complete variable domain, with remaining parts taken from reference TRBV5-4 and TRBJ1-6, reads ETGVTQSPTHLIKTRGQQVTLRCSSQSGHNTVSWYQQALGQGPQFIFQYYREEENGRGNFPPRFSGLQFPNYSSELNVNALELDDSALYLCASSPETGTNSPLHFGNGTRLTVT.

The chain uses TRBV7-6 and TRBJ1-5; 10 nucleotides match TRBD1. This CDR3 has 15 residues. Germline values: CDR1 SGHVS, CDR2 FNYEAQ. J was trimmed by 7 bases and V by 5 bases; bases with no gene match: 8. The CDR3 loop reads CASSRDRGSGQPQHF. The DNA for the CDR3 is TGTGCCAGCAGCCGGGACAGGGGAAGTGGGCAGCCCCAGCATTTT.

This clone was counted only a few times. The rearrangement links TRBV30 to TRBJ1-5, with TRBD1 as a possible D gene (5 bases). From germline, CDR1 is GTSNPN and CDR2 SVGIG (reference sequence). The CDR3 is made up of 13 amino acids. V shed 1 base and J shed 3 bases, with 7 bases lying between them. The CDR3 region is CAWSGQYNQPQHF. The CDR3 coding sequence is TGTGCCTGGAGTGGACAGTACAATCAGCCCCAGCATTTT.

The rearrangement uses TRBV2 and TRBJ2-1; a weak D match, TRBD2 (5 bases). The CDR3 covers 14 residues. V shed 0 bases and J shed 7 bases, with 10 bases lying between them. Per the germline V gene, CDR1 is SNHLY and CDR2 is FYNNEI. CDR3 nucleotides: TGTGCCAGCAGTGAAGCGCTTCGGACTAATGAGCAGTTCTTC. Protein product: CASSEALRTNEQFF.

This chain links TRBV30 with TRBJ2-7; 10 positions match TRBD2. Germline trimming cut 1 base from V and 2 bases from J; bases unmatched to any gene: 5. Germline-derived CDR1 and CDR2 are GTSNPN and SVGIG (reference sequence). CDR3 length: 15 residues. The CDR3: CAWSEGTSDAYEQYF. In DNA form, the CDR3 reads TGTGCCTGGAGTGAAGGGACTAGCGACGCCTACGAGCAGTACTTC. Filled out from reference TRBV30 and TRBJ2-7, the complete variable domain reads SQTIHQWPATLVQPVGSPLSLECTVEGTSNPNLYWYRQAAGRGLQLLFYSVGIGQISSEVPQNLSASRPQDRQFILSSKKLLLSDSGFYLCAWSEGTSDAYEQYFGPGTRLTVT.

This clone showed up just once. The chain employs TRBV5-1 and TRBJ1-1; 9 positions agree with TRBD1. The CDR3 is 14 residues long. V lost 4 bases, J lost 3 bases, and 4 bases stayed unmatched. Looked up from germline, CDR1 is SGHRS and CDR2 is YFSETQ. In nucleotides, the CDR3 is TGCGCCAGCAGCACCCGACAGGGGGACACTGAAGCTTTCTTT. This encodes CASSTRQGDTEAFF.

The rearrangement joins TRBV3-1 (or the pseudogene TRBV3-2) to TRBJ2-2; TRBD2 aligns across 12 bases. This CDR3 region has 16 residues. J lost 4 bases, V lost 5 bases, and 5 bases had no gene match. From germline, CDR1 is LGHDT and CDR2 YNNKEL (reference sequence). The CDR3 region has the DNA TGTGCCAGCAGCTTCAGGACTAGCGGGGTCACCGGGGAGCTGTTTTTT. As protein: CASSFRTSGVTGELFF.

This clone appeared once. This rearrangement joins TRBV28 to TRBJ1-4, with no clear D. Germline CDR1 reads MDHEN; CDR2 reads SYDVKM. V gave up 6 bases and J gave up 8 bases, with 10 bases separating them. The CDR3 spans 12 residues. The CDR3 DNA is TGTGCCAGCAGGTCAAACATAGAAAAACTGTTTTTT. It yields the protein CASRSNIEKLFF.

The chain recombines TRBV4-3 with TRBJ2-2; D is perhaps TRBD1 (5 bases). CDR3 size: 15 residues. V lost 3 bases, J lost 3 bases, and 11 bases lay in between. The germline V gene encodes CDR1 LGHNA and CDR2 YSLEER. CDR3 sequence (DNA): TGCGCCAGCAGCCACCGGCAGGGCGACACCGGGGAGCTGTTTTTT. This encodes CASSHRQGDTGELFF.

The rearrangement links TRBV9 to TRBJ1-6; TRBD1 matches 7 bases. The CDR3 runs to 14 residues. V lost 3 bases and J lost 6; bases outside the gene matches: 3. Germline V gives CDR1 SGDLS, CDR2 YYNGEE. CDR3: CASSAGQTNSPLHF. The CDR3 nucleotides are TGTGCCAGCAGCGCGGGACAGACTAATTCACCCCTCCACTTT.

The chain combines TRBV5-1 with TRBJ1-6; D possibly corresponds to TRBD1 (5 bases). The CDR3 has 14 residues. V lost 0 bases and J 8 bases, leaving 9 bases between the germline ends. Germline assignment: CDR1 SGHRS and CDR2 YFSETQ. CDR3 loop: CASSLGGSYSPLHF. The CDR3 coding sequence is TGCGCCAGCAGCTTGGGGGGCAGCTATTCACCCCTCCACTTT.

The chain has TRBV5-1 and TRBJ1-1, with 8 nucleotides matching TRBD1. From germline, CDR1 is SGHRS and CDR2 YFSETQ. V shed 4 bases, J shed 6 bases, and the junction held 5 bases outside the gene matches. CDR3 size: 13 residues. CDR3 protein: CASSQGGQAEAFF. DNA for the CDR3: TGCGCCAGCAGCCAGGGGGGACAGGCTGAAGCTTTCTTT.

The chain links TRBV14 to TRBJ2-3, with D perhaps matching TRBD1 (6 bases). CDR3 length equals 16 residues. The germline V and J ends were trimmed by 4 bases and 4 bases, with 18 bases remaining between them. Per germline, CDR1 SGHDN and CDR2 FVKESK. CDR3 coding DNA: TGTGCCAGCAGCCTAGAGGACAGATGGGGTGCAGATACGCAGTATTTT. Its translation is CASSLEDRWGADTQYF.

The chain recombines TRBV9 with TRBJ1-2; D ambiguous. The germline V gene encodes CDR1 SGDLS and CDR2 YYNGEE. This CDR3 has 12 residues. V was pared by 2 bases and J by 6 bases, with 8 bases between. CDR3: CASSVGSDGYTF. CDR3 DNA: TGTGCCAGCAGCGTTGGGAGCGATGGCTACACCTTC.

The rearrangement joins TRBV2 to TRBJ1-4, with D maybe TRBD1 (5 bases). The CDR3 covers 13 residues. CDR1 and CDR2 (germline): SNHLY, FYNNEI. The V gene lost 5 bases and the J gene lost 8 bases, with 12 bases spanning the gap. The CDR3 nucleotides are TGTGCCAGCAGTCAGGGAGGGCGGGAAAAACTGTTTTTT. Translation: CASSQGGREKLFF.